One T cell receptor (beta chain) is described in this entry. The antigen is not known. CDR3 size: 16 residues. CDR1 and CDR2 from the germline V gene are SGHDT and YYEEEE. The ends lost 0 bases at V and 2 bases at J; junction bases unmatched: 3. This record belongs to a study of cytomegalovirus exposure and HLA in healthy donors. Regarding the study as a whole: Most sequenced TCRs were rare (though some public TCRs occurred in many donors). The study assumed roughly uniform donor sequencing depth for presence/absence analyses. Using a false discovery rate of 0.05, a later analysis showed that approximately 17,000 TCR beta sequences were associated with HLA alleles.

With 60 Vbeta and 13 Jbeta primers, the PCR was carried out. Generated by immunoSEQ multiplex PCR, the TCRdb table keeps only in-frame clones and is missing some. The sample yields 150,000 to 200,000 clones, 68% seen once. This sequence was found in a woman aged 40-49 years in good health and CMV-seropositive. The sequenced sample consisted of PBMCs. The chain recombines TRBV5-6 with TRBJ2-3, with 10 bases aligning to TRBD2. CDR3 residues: CASSLELAGYTDTQYF. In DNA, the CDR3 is TGTGCCAGCAGCTTGGAACTAGCGGGGTACACAGATACGCAGTATTTT. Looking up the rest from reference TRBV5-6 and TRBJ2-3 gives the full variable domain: DAGVTQSPTHLIKTRGQQVTLRCSPKSGHDTVSWYQQALGQGPQFIFQYYEEEERQRGNFPDRFSGHQFPNYSSELNVNALLLGDSALYLCASSLELAGYTDTQYFGPGTRLTVL.